This T cell receptor (beta chain) was found in a study of blood T cell repertoires in COVID-19. About the study: Samples of COVID-19 (acute and convalescent) were obtained from the United States, Italy and Spain. T cells, B-cell-depleted T cells, or PBMCs provided the cDNA or gDNA that served as material.

The germline V gene has CDR1 MNHNS and CDR2 SASEGT. This CDR3 spans 13 amino acids. V was clipped by 4 bases and J by 4 bases, with 10 bases between them. Study processing details: It was from reference gene primer amplification that nucleated cell counts were estimated. Measured with immunoSEQ multiplex PCR; TCRdb has only the in-frame clones, and not every one. V, J and clone size were drawn from that table, and D and trimming were deduced from the DNA. Among about 300,000 clones listed, around 88% were seen once. This receptor was identified in a woman between 50 and 59 years old with acute or convalescent COVID-19. J is TRBJ2-5 and V is TRBV6-1, with D possibly TRBD2 on 6 matching bases. Specimen: peripheral blood. The chain's CDR3 is CASSAFGGETQYF. Here the CDR3 DNA reads TGTGCCAGCAGTGCCTTCGGGGGAGAGACCCAGTACTTC.